The sequence of this T cell receptor beta chain was determined in a study of blood T cell repertoires in COVID-19. Study as a whole: Sites across the United States, Italy and Spain contributed samples from acute and convalescent COVID-19. T cells, B-cell-depleted T cells, or PBMCs provided the cDNA or gDNA that served as material.

The CDR3 totals 16 residues. The germline gives CDR1 MNHNS, CDR2 SASEGT. With V trimmed by 5 bases and J by 0 bases, 4 bases remained unmatched. Sequencing used immunoSEQ multiplex PCR; TCRdb keeps in-frame clones, though not all of them. Here the sample spans about 230,000 clones, roughly four fifths being singletons. This chain joins TRBV6-1 and TRBJ2-3, with 11 nucleotides matching TRBD2. This TCR was recovered from a woman aged 45-65 years with acute or convalescent COVID-19. What was sequenced was peripheral blood. CDR3 DNA: TGTGCCAGCAGTCAAGGACTAGCGGGCAGCACAGATACGCAGTATTTT. Its protein is CASSQGLAGSTDTQYF.